This T cell receptor beta chain derives from a study of cytomegalovirus exposure and HLA in healthy donors. Study background: Genotyping of hundreds of donors showed that 80% to 85% belonged to the Caucasian-associated ancestry cluster. Study-wide results and limits: One later analysis reportedly identified an Asian-associated ancestry cluster that showed fewer N-insertions than the approximately 700-donor mean.

The CDR3 has 15 residues. Trimming removed 4 bases from V and 0 bases from J, with 10 bases in between. Per germline, CDR1 SNHLY and CDR2 FYNNEI. The study ran its PCR with 60 Vbeta and 13 Jbeta primers. Only in-frame clones appear in the TCRdb table, and some are missing; sequencing was by immunoSEQ multiplex PCR. The sample lists about 55,000 clones; 80% to 85% were seen once. Of note for this clone: Its antigen remains unknown.

The TCR was taken from a man aged 30-40 years in good health and CMV-seronegative. The rearrangement uses TRBV2 and TRBJ1-5; no definite D call. Sequenced input: PBMCs. CDR3 nucleotides: TGTGCCAGCAGTGGACCGACTCTTAGCAATCAGCCCCAGCATTTT. Its protein product is CASSGPTLSNQPQHF.